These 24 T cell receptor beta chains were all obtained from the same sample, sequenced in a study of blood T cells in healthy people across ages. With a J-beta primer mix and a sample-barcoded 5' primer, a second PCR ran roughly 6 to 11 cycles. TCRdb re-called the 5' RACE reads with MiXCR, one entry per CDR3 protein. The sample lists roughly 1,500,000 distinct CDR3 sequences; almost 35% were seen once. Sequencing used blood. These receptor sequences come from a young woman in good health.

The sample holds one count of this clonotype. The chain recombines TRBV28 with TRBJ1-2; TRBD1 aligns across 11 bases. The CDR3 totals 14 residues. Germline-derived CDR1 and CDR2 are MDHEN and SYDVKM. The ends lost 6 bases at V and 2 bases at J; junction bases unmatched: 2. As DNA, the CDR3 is TGTGCCAGCAGGGACAGGGGGCGAAACTATGGCTACACCTTC. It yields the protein CASRDRGRNYGYTF.

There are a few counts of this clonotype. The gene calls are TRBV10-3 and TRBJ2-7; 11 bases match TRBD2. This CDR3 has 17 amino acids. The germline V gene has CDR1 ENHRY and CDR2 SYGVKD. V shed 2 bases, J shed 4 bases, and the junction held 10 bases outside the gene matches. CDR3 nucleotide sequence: TGTGCCATCAGTGAGCCTGGACTAGCGGGCGGTCTTTACGAGCAGTACTTC. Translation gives CAISEPGLAGGLYEQYF.

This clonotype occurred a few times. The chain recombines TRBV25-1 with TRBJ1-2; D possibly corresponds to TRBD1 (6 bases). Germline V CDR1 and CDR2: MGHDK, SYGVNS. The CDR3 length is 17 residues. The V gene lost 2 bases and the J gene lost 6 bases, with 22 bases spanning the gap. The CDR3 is CASSEPGAAALPNGYTF. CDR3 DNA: TGTGCCAGCAGTGAACCAGGGGCAGCAGCACTGCCGAATGGCTACACCTTC.

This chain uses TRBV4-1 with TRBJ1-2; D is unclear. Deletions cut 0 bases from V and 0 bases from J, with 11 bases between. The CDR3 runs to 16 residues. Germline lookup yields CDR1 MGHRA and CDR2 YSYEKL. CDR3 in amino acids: CASSQEGFLSNYGYTF. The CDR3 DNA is TGCGCCAGCAGCCAAGAAGGGTTTTTGTCTAACTATGGCTACACCTTC.

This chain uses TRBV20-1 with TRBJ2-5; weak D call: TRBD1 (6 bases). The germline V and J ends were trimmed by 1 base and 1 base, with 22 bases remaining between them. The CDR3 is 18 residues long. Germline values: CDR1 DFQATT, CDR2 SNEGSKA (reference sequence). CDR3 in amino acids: CSARGVRDKHIAQETQYF. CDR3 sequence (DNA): TGCAGTGCTAGAGGGGTCCGGGACAAACATATCGCCCAAGAGACCCAGTACTTC.

This CDR3 is CASSQGPAAWSSYEQYF. CDR3 sequence (DNA): TGCGCCAGCAGCCAAGGGCCCGCGGCCTGGAGCTCCTACGAGCAGTACTTC. The genes are TRBV4-1 and TRBJ2-7, with D uncertain. Germline V CDR1 and CDR2: MGHRA, YSYEKL. The CDR3 runs to 17 residues. Trimming removed 1 base at V and 0 bases at J, with 16 bases between.

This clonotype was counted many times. CDR3 sequence (DNA): TGTGCCAGCAGCTTAGCCTCCGGAGCGGGAGAAGGAGGGGGTGAGCAGTTCTTC. This translates into CASSLASGAGEGGGEQFF. The chain recombines TRBV11-1 with TRBJ2-1, with 8 bases aligning to TRBD2. Trimming at V came to 0 bases and at J to 9 bases, leaving 16 bases not matched to a gene. The CDR3 runs 18 residues. Germline CDR1 is SGHAT and CDR2 is FQDESV (reference sequence).

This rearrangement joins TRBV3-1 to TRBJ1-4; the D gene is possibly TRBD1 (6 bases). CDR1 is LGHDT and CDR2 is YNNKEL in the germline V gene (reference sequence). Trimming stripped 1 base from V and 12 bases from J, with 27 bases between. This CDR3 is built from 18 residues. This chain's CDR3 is CASSQGSRMNRVREELFF. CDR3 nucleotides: TGTGCCAGCAGCCAAGGAAGTCGTATGAACAGGGTGCGAGAAGAACTGTTTTTT.

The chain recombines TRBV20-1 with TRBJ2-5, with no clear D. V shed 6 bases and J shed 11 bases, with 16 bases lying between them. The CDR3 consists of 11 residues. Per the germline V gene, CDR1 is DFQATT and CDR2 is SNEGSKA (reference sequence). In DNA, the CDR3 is TGCAGTGCCAGACACACGTCTGAGCAGTACTTC. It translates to CSARHTSEQYF.

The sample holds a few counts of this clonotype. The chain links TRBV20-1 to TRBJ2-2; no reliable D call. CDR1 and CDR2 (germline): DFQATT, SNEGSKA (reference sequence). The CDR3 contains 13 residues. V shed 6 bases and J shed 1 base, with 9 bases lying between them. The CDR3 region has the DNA TGCAGTGCCCGGTGGGAGAACACCGGGGAGCTGTTTTTT. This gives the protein CSARWENTGELFF.

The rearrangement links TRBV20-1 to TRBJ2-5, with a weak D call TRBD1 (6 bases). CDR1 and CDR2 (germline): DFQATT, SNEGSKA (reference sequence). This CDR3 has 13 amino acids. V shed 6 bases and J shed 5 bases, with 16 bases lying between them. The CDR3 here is CSARGPGVETQYF. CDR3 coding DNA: TGCAGTGCCCGAGGGCCAGGGGTGGAGACCCAGTACTTC.

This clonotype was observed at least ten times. As DNA, the CDR3 is TGCGCCAGCAGCCTATCATCCGGGACAGGGGAAGAGACCCAGTACTTC. Amino acids: CASSLSSGTGEETQYF. The chain joins TRBV4-1 to TRBJ2-5, with TRBD1 identical over 10 bases. J gave up 3 bases and V 4 bases, and 8 bases lay outside the gene matches. Germline CDR1 MGHRA, CDR2 YSYEKL. This CDR3 is built from 16 residues.

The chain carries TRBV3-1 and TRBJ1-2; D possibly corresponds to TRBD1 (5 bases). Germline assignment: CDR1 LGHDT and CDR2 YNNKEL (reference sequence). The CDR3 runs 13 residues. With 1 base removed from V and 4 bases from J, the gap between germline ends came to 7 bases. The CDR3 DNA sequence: TGTGCCAGCAGCCAAGGGGACCGCTATGGCTACACCTTC. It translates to CASSQGDRYGYTF.

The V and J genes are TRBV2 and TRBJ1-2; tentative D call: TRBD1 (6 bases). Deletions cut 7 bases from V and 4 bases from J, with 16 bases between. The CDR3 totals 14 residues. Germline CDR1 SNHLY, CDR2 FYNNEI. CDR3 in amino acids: CASNHQGGVYGYTF. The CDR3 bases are TGTGCCAGCAATCACCAAGGGGGGGTCTATGGCTACACCTTC. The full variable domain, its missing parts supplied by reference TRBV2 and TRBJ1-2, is EPEVTQTPSHQVTQMGQEVILRCVPISNHLYFYWYRQILGQKVEFLVSFYNNEISEKSEIFDDQFSVERPDGSNFTLKIRSTKLEDSAMYFCASNHQGGVYGYTFGSGTRLTVV.

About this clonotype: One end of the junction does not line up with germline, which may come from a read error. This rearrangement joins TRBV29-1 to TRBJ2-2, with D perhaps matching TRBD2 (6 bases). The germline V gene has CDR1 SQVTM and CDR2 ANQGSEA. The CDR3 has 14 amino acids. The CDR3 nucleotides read TGCAGCGCGGGAGACTACCTAGGCACCGGGGAACTGTTTTTT. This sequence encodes CSAGDYLGTGELFF.

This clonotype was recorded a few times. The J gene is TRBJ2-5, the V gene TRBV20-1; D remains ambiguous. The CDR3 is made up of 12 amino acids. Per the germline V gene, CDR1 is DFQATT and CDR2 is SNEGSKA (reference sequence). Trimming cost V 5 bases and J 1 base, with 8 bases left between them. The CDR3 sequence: CSARVAQETQYF. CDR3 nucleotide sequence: TGCAGTGCTCGGGTCGCCCAAGAGACCCAGTACTTC.

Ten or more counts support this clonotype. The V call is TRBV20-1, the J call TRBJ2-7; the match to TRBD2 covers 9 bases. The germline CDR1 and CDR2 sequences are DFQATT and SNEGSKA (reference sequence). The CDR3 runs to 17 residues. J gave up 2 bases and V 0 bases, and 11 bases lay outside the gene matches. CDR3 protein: CSARDTAGGPRTYEQYF. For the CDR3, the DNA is TGCAGTGCTAGAGATACGGCGGGAGGGCCGAGGACCTACGAGCAGTACTTC.

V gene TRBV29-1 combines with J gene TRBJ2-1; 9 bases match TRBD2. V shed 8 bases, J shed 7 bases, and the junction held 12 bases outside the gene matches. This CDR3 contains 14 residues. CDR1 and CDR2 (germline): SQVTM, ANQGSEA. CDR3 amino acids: CSTRRIAGVNEQFF. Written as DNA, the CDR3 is TGCAGCACCAGAAGAATAGCGGGAGTTAATGAGCAGTTCTTC.

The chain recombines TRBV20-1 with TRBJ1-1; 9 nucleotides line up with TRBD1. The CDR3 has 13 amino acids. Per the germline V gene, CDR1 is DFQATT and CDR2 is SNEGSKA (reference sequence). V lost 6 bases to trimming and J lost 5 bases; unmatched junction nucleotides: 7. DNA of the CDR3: TGCAGTGCATCTAACAGGGGGCTAACTGAAGCTTTCTTT. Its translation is CSASNRGLTEAFF.

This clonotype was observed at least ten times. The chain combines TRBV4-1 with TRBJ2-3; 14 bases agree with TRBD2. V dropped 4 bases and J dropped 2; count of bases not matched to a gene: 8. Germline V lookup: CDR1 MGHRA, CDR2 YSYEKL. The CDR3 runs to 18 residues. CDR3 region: CASSRGTSGGETTDTQYF. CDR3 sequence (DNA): TGCGCCAGCAGCCGAGGGACTAGCGGGGGCGAAACCACAGATACGCAGTATTTT.

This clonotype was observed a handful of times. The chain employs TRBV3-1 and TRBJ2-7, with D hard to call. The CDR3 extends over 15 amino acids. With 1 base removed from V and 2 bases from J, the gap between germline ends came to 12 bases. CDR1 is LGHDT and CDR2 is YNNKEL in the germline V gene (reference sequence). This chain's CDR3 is CASSQVVGETYEQYF. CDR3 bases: TGTGCCAGCAGCCAAGTGGTCGGAGAGACCTACGAGCAGTACTTC.

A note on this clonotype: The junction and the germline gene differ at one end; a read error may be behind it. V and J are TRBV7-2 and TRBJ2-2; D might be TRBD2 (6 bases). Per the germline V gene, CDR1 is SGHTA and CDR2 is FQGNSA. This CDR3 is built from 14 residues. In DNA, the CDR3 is TGTGCCAGCAGCTTAAGTCTGTCTACCGGGGGGCTGTTTTTT. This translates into CASSLSLSTGGLFF.

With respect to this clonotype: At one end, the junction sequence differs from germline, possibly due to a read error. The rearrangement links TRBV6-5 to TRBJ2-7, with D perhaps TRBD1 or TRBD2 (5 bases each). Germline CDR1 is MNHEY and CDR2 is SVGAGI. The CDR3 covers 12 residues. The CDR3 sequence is CTSSYSRGEQYF. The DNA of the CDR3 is TGTACCAGCAGTTACTCGAGGGGCGAGCAGTACTTC.

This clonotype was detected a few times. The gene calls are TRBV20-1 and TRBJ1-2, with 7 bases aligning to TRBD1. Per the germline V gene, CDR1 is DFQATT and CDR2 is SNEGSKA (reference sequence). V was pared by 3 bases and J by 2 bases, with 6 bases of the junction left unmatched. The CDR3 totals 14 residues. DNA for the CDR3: TGCAGTGCTAGCCCGATGACAGGGAACTATGGCTACACCTTC. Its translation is CSASPMTGNYGYTF.